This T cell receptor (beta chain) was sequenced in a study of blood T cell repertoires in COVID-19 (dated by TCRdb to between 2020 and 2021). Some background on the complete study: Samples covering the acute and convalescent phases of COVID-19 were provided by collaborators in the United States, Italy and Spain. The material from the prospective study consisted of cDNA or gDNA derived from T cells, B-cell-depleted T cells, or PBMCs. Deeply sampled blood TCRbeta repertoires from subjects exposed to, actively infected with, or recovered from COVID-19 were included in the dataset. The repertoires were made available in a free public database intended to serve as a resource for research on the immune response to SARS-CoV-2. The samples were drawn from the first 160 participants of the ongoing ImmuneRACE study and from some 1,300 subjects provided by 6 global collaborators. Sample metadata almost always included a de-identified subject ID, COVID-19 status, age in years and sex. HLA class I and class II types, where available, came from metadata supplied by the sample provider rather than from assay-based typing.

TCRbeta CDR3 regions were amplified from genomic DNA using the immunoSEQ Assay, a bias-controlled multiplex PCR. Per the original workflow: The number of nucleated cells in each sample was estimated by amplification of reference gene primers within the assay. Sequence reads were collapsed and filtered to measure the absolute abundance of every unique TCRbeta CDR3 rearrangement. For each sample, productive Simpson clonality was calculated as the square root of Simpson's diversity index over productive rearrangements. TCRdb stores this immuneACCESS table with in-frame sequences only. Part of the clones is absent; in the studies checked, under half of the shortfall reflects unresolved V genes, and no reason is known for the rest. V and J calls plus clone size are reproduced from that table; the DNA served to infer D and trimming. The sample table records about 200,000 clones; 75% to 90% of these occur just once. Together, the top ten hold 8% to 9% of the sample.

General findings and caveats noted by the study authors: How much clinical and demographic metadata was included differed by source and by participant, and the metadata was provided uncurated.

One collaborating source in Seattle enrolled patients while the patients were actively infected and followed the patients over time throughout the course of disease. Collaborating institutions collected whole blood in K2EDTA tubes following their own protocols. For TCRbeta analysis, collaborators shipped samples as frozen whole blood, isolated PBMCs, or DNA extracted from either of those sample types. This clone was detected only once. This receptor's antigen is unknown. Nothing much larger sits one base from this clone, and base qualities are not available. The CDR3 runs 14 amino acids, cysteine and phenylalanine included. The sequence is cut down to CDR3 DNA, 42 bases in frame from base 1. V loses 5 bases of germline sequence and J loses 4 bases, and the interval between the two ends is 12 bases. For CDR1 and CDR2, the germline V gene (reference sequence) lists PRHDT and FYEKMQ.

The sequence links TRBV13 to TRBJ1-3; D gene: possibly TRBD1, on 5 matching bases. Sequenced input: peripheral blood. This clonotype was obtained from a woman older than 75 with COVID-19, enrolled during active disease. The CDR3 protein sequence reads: CASSLPDIGNTIYF. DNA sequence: TGTGCCAGCAGCCTCCCGGACATCGGAAACACCATATATTTT.